The present TCR beta chain was sequenced within a study of OX40 agonist ivuxolimab in advanced cancers. For the study at large: Prior therapy, whether anti-PD-1, anti-PD-L1 or anti-CTLA-4, was allowed, and about 40% had some.

Method: immunoSEQ multiplex PCR; TCRdb's copy keeps in-frame clones and lacks some. The profile shows under 40,000 clones, 60% to 85% of them singletons. From germline, CDR1 is KGHSH and CDR2 LQKENI. The V gene end was trimmed by 0 bases and the J gene end by 4 bases; junction bases not matched to a gene: 2. The CDR3 length is 15 residues. In this sample, this clone turned up a few times. This sample also contains other DNA sequences that code for the same CDR3. Autoimmune disease history or systemic immunosuppression barred patients. Patients had blood sampled at baseline and again on cycle 4 day 1 and cycle 7 day 1.

The sample consisted of CD4+ or CD8+ T cells sorted from blood, taken in a trial of the OX40 agonist ivuxolimab. The gene calls are TRBV18 and TRBJ2-3, with 9 nucleotides matching TRBD1. This TCR was recovered from an adult with an advanced solid tumor such as melanoma, head and neck, liver or kidney cancer. For the CDR3, the DNA is TGTGCCAGCTCACCACCGGGACAGGGTGCAGATACGCAGTATTTT. Translation: CASSPPGQGADTQYF.